The 17 T cell receptor beta chains below all came from one sample that was sequenced in a study of blood T cells in healthy people across ages. A sample-barcoded 5' primer and a J-beta primer mix were used in a second PCR of roughly 6 to 11 cycles. TCRdb re-analysed the 5' RACE reads in MiXCR, keeping a single row per CDR3 protein. The sample has hundreds of thousands of distinct CDR3 sequences; roughly 44% are singletons. The source material was blood. Receptors originate from a man aged 55 to 70 in good health.

V is TRBV7-6 and J is TRBJ1-5; TRBD1 is a possible D gene (6 bases). This CDR3 has 13 residues. CDR1 is SGHVS, CDR2 FNYEAQ, per germline. V was cut by 6 bases and J by 7 bases, with 13 bases left in between. The CDR3 region is CASRSRGGQPQHF. CDR3 coding DNA: TGTGCCAGCAGATCCAGGGGCGGCCAGCCCCAGCATTTT.

The chain uses TRBV4-3 and TRBJ2-5; 11 bases line up with TRBD1. CDR3 length: 19 residues. Germline V gives CDR1 LGHNA, CDR2 YSLEER. V dropped 1 base and J dropped 10; count of bases not matched to a gene: 20. CDR3 in amino acids: CASSQVGPPGQGDMDGQYF. As DNA, the CDR3 is TGCGCCAGCAGCCAAGTAGGGCCCCCGGGACAGGGGGACATGGATGGCCAGTACTTC.

V is TRBV6-5 and J is TRBJ1-2, with D possibly being TRBD1 (5 bases). Germline V gene sequence: CDR1 MNHEY, CDR2 SVGAGI. V shed 0 bases and J shed 7 bases, with 12 bases lying between them. The CDR3 length is 14 residues. The CDR3 DNA sequence: TGTGCCAGCAGTTACTCCGCCAGGGAAGTTGGCTACACCTTC. As protein: CASSYSAREVGYTF.

In this sample, this clonotype turned up a few times. Here the CDR3 DNA reads TGTGCCAGCAGCTTGGATATAGGAAAGAATTCACCCCTCCACTTT. It encodes CASSLDIGKNSPLHF. The rearrangement joins TRBV5-4 to TRBJ1-6; D is unclear. The CDR3 consists of 15 residues. Germline V gives CDR1 SGHNT, CDR2 YYREEE (reference sequence). Trimming shortened V by 0 bases and J by 7 bases, and 11 bases separated the two germline ends.

This chain connects TRBV5-1 to TRBJ2-1, with D perhaps matching TRBD1 (5 bases). V gave up 0 bases and J gave up 3 bases, with 7 bases separating them. Germline V gives CDR1 SGHRS, CDR2 YFSETQ. CDR3 length equals 14 residues. The CDR3 DNA sequence: TGCGCCAGCAGCTTGGGACAGAACTACAATGAGCAGTTCTTC. Translating it yields CASSLGQNYNEQFF.

On this clonotype: A clone one base away is much larger, so this may be a read error. Without the conserved terminal phenylalanine or tryptophan, this CDR3 likely stems from a read error. The V call is TRBV15, the J call TRBJ2-5; 10 bases fit TRBD1. The CDR3 totals 15 residues. Germline V gives CDR1 LNHNV, CDR2 YYDKDF (reference sequence). With 0 bases clipped from V and 11 bases from J, the junction kept 9 bases outside the gene matches. For the CDR3, the DNA is TGTGCCACCAGCAGAGATCTGGGACAGGGGCGAGAGCAGTACTAC. As protein: CATSRDLGQGREQYY.

This sequence joins TRBV5-4 and TRBJ2-3; 8 bases are shared with TRBD2. CDR3 size: 15 residues. CDR1 and CDR2 (germline): SGHNT, YYREEE (reference sequence). V lost 4 bases to trimming and J lost 4 bases; unmatched junction nucleotides: 8. CDR3 protein: CASSPSSGGADTQYF. CDR3 DNA sequence: TGTGCCAGCAGCCCCTCCAGCGGGGGTGCAGATACGCAGTATTTT.

V gene TRBV9 combines with J gene TRBJ2-3; TRBD1 matches 10 bases. Germline assignment: CDR1 SGDLS and CDR2 YYNGEE. CDR3 length: 15 residues. Trimming removed 0 bases from V and 4 bases from J; junction bases left unmatched: 2. The CDR3 nucleotides are TGTGCCAGCAGCGTAGGGGGACAGGGGTCAGATACGCAGTATTTT. Translated: CASSVGGQGSDTQYF.

This sequence joins TRBV6-2 or TRBV6-3 and TRBJ2-1, with TRBD2 matching over 10 bases. Trimming removed 5 bases from V and 6 bases from J; junction bases left unmatched: 10. There are 16 residues in the CDR3. CDR1 and CDR2 (germline): MNHEY, SVGEGT. The CDR3 nucleotides are TGTGCCAGCAGTACGGCCGGGACTAGCGAGGGCAATGAGCAGTTCTTC. Translated: CASSTAGTSEGNEQFF.

The CDR3 DNA reads TGTGCCACCAGTGCCGCTGACAGATACAATGAGCAGTTCTTC. Amino acid sequence: CATSAADRYNEQFF. The chain carries TRBV24-1 and TRBJ2-1, with D possibly TRBD1 on 5 matching bases. Trimming stripped 5 bases from V and 4 bases from J, with 11 bases between. The CDR3 has 14 residues. Germline CDR1 KGHDR, CDR2 SFDVKD.

This clonotype was detected once. This chain joins TRBV12-3 or TRBV12-4 and TRBJ1-1, with TRBD1 matching 11 bases. The CDR3 is 15 amino acids. The V and J ends lost 5 bases and 5 bases, in that order; junction bases with no gene match: 7. CDR3 DNA sequence: TGTGCCAGCAGTCCTCACCGGGACAGGGGGACTGAAGCTTTCTTT. Protein: CASSPHRDRGTEAFF.

Worth noting for this clonotype: Sequence at one end of the junction differs from germline and may be a read error. The J gene is TRBJ2-7, the V gene TRBV7-2; D could derive from TRBD1 or TRBD2 (5 bases each). The germline CDR1 and CDR2 sequences are SGHTA and FQGNSA. The CDR3 is 15 residues long. The CDR3 DNA reads as TGTGCCAACAGCTCGGGACCGGGAACCACCTACGAGCAGTACTTC. It encodes CANSSGPGTTYEQYF.

The V and J genes are TRBV7-2 and TRBJ2-1; D is unclear. The CDR3 runs 14 residues. V lost 1 base and J 3 bases, leaving 7 bases between the germline ends. Germline-derived CDR1 and CDR2 are SGHTA and FQGNSA. DNA of the CDR3: TGTGCCAGCAGCTTAGATGGGGACTACAATGAGCAGTTCTTC. This encodes CASSLDGDYNEQFF.

This clonotype has just a few counts. The rearrangement joins TRBV12-3 or TRBV12-4 to TRBJ2-5; D gene ambiguous. The J call may be incorrect, as the DNA end agrees better with TRBJ2-7. This CDR3 region has 14 residues. As DNA, the CDR3 is TGTGCCAGCAGTGCAGACACCTGGCCTTACGAGCAGTACTTC. This codes for CASSADTWPYEQYF.

This clonotype appeared a few times. This chain joins TRBV11-2 and TRBJ2-7; D uncertain. The germline V gene has CDR1 SGHAT and CDR2 FQNNGV. V lost 4 bases to trimming and J lost 0 bases, with 13 bases between them. The CDR3 has 15 residues. CDR3 coding DNA: TGTGCCAGCAGCTCCCGGACGAAGAGCTCCTACGAGCAGTACTTC. It is translated as CASSSRTKSSYEQYF.

This clonotype was recorded once. The chain combines TRBV11-1 with TRBJ2-7; D unclear. V shed 5 bases and J shed 10 bases, with 21 bases lying between them. The length of the CDR3 is 14 residues. CDR1 is SGHAT and CDR2 is FQDESV in the germline V gene (reference sequence). CDR3 nucleotides: TGTGCCAGCAGCGGCCGGGCGAATGCCGGTCGTCAGTACTTC. Translating gives CASSGRANAGRQYF. The whole variable domain, remainder taken from reference TRBV11-1 and TRBJ2-7, is EAEVAQSPRYKITEKSQAVAFWCDPISGHATLYWYRQILGQGPELLVQFQDESVVDDSQLPKDRFSAERLKGVDSTLKIQPAELGDSAMYLCASSGRANAGRQYFGPGTRLTVT.

V is TRBV15 and J is TRBJ1-1; 9 bases map to TRBD1. The ends lost 1 base at V and 3 bases at J; junction bases unmatched: 9. Per germline, CDR1 LNHNV and CDR2 YYDKDF (reference sequence). The CDR3 contains 17 residues. The CDR3 region is CATSRGPGQGFYTEAFF. Written as DNA, the CDR3 is TGTGCCACCAGCAGAGGCCCGGGACAGGGTTTTTACACTGAAGCTTTCTTT.